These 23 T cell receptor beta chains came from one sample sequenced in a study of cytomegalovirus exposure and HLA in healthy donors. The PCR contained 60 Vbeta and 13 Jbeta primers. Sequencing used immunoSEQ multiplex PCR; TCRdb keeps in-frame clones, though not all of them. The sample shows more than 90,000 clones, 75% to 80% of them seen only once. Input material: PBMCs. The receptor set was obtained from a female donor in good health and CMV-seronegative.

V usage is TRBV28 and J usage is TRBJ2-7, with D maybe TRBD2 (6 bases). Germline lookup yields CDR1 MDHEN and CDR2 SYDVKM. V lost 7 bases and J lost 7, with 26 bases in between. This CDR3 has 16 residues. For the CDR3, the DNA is TGTGCCAGCAAGCCTAGGGGAGGCTCCTCTCCTGGGGAGCAGTACTTC. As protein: CASKPRGGSSPGEQYF.

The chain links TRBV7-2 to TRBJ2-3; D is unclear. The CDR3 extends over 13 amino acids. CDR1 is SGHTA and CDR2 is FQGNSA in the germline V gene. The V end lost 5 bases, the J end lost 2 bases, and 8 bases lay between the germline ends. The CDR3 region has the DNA TGTGCCAGCAGCGTACTTTCCACAGATACGCAGTATTTT. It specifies CASSVLSTDTQYF.

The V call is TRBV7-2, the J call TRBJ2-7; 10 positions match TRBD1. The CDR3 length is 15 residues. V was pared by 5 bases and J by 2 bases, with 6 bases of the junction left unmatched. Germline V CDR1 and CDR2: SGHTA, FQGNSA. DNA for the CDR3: TGTGCCAGCAGCCCCAGGGACAGGGGACCCTACGAGCAGTACTTC. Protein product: CASSPRDRGPYEQYF.

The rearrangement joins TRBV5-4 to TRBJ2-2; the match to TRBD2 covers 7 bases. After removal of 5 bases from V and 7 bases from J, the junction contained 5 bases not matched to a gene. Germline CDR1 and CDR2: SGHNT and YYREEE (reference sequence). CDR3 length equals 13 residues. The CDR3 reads CASRLPSGGELFF. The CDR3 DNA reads TGTGCCAGCAGACTCCCTAGCGGCGGGGAGCTGTTTTTT.

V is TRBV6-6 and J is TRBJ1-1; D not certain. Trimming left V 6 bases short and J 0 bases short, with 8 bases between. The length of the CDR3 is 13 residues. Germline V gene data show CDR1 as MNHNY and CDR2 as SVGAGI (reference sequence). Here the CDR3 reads CASSNSMNTEAFF. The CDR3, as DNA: TGTGCCAGCAGCAACAGCATGAACACTGAAGCTTTCTTT.

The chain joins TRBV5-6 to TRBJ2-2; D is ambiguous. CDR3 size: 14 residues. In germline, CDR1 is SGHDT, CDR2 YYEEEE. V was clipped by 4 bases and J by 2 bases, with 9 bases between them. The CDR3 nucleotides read TGTGCCAGCAGCCCGCCGGGTAACACCGGGGAGCTGTTTTTT. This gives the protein CASSPPGNTGELFF. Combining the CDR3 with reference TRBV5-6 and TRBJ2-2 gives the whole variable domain DAGVTQSPTHLIKTRGQQVTLRCSPKSGHDTVSWYQQALGQGPQFIFQYYEEEERQRGNFPDRFSGHQFPNYSSELNVNALLLGDSALYLCASSPPGNTGELFFGEGSRLTVL.

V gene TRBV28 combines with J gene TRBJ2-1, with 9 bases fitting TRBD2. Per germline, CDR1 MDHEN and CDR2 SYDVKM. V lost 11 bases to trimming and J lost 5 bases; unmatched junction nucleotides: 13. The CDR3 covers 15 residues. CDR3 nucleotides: TGTGCCGGATCCGCCCGCGGGAGGGGGAACAATGAGCAGTTCTTC. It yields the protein CAGSARGRGNNEQFF.

CDR3: CASNIDWALEAFF. DNA for the CDR3: TGTGCCAGCAACATAGATTGGGCCCTCGAAGCTTTCTTT. The chain has TRBV6-5 and TRBJ1-1; D ambiguous. The V gene lost 7 bases and the J gene lost 8 bases, with 17 bases spanning the gap. CDR1 is MNHEY and CDR2 is SVGAGI in the germline V gene. CDR3 length equals 13 residues.

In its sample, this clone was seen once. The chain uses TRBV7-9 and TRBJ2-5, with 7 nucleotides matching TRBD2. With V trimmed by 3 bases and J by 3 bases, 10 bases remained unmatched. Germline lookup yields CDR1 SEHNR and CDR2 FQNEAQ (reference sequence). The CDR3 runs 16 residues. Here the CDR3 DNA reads TGTGCCAGCAGCTTGACCCCGGGGGAGGGAGAAGAGACCCAGTACTTC. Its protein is CASSLTPGEGEETQYF.

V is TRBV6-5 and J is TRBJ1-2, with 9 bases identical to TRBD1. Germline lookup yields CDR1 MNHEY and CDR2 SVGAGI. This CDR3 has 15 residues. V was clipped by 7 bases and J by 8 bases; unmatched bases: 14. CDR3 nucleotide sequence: TGTGCCAGCACCCGCTTCGGACAGGGGTCGGTCGGCTACACCTTC. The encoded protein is CASTRFGQGSVGYTF.

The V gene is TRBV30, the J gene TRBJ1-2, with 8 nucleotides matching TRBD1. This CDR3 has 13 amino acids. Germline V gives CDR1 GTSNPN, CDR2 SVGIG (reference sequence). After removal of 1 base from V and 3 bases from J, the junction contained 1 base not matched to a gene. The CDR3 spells CAWSGGQDYGYTF. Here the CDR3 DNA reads TGTGCCTGGAGTGGGGGACAGGACTATGGCTACACCTTC.

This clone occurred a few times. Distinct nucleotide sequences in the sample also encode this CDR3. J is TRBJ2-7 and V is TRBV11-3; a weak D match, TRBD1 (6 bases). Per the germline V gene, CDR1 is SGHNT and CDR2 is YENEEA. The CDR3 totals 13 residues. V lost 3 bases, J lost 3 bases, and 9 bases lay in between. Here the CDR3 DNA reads TGTGCCAGCAGCTTGGACAGTCACTACGAGCAGTACTTC. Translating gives CASSLDSHYEQYF.

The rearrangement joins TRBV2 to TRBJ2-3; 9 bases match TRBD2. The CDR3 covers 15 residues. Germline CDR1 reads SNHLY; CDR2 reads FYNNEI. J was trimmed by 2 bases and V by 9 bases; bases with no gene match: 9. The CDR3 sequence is CASLSGRSDTDTQYF. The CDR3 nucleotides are TGTGCCAGTCTTAGCGGGAGAAGTGACACAGATACGCAGTATTTT.

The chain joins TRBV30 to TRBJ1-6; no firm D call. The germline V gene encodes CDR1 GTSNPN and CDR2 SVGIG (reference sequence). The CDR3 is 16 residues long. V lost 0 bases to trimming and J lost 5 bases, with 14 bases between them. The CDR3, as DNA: TGTGCCTGGAGTGTACTTGCTATGATCGATAATTCACCCCTCCACTTT. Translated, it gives CAWSVLAMIDNSPLHF.

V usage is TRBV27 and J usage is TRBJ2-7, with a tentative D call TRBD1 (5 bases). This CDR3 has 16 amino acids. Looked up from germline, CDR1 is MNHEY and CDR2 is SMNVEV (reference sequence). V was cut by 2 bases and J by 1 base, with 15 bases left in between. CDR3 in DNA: TGTGCCAGCAGTTTAATTCCCCGGCAGGGTTCCTACGAGCAGTACTTC. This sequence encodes CASSLIPRQGSYEQYF.

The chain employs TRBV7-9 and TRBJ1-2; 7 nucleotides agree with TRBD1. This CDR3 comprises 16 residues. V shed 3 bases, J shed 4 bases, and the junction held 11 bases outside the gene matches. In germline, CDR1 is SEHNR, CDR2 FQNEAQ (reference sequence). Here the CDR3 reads CASSLRFDRVPYGYTF. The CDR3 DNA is TGTGCCAGCAGCTTGCGTTTTGACAGGGTTCCCTATGGCTACACCTTC.

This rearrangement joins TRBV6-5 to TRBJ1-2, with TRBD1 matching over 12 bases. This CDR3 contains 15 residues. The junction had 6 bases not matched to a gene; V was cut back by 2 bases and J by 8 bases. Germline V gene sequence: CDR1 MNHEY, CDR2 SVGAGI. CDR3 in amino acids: CASSYRDRGRRGYTF. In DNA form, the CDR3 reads TGTGCCAGCAGTTACCGGGACAGGGGGCGGAGAGGCTACACCTTC.

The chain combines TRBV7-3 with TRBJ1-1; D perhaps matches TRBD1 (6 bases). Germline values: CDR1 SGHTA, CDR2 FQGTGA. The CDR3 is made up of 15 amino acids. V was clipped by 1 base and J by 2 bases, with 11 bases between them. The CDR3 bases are TGTGCCAGCAGCTTAAGCGGCAGGGGAAACACTGAAGCTTTCTTT. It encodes CASSLSGRGNTEAFF.

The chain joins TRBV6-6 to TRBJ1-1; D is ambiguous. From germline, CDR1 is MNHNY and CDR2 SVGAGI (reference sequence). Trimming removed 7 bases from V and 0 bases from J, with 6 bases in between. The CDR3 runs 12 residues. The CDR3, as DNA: TGTGCCAGCAACCAGGTGAACACTGAAGCTTTCTTT. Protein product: CASNQVNTEAFF.

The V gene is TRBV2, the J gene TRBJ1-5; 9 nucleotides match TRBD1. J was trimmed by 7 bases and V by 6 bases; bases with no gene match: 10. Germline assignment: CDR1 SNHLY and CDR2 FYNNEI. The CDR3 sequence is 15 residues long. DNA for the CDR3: TGTGCCAGCAGAGATACACAGGGGGCCCGACAGCCCCAGCATTTT. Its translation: CASRDTQGARQPQHF.

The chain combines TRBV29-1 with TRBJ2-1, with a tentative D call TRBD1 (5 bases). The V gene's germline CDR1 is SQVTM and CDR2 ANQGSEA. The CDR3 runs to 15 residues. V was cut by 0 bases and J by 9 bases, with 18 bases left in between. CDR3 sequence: CSVEEGVKVWGEQFF. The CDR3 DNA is TGCAGCGTTGAAGAAGGGGTTAAAGTCTGGGGTGAGCAGTTCTTC.

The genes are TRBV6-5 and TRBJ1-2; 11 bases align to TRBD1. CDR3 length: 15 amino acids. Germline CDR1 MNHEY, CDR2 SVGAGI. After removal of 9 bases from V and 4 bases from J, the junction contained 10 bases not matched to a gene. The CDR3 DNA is TGTGCCAGTACGGACAGGGGGCCCAATCCCTATGGCTACACCTTC. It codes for CASTDRGPNPYGYTF.

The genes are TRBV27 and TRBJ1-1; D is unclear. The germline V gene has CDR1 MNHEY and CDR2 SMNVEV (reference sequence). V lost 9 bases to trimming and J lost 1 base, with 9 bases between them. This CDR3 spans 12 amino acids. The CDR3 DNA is TGTGCCAGTCGACTGCCGAACACTGAAGCTTTCTTT. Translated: CASRLPNTEAFF.